This T cell receptor beta chain was recorded in a study of CD8+ T cells in alopecia areata. Study-wide points: Scalp lesions, especially in alopecia totalis/universalis, had higher clonality than normal scalp. Possibly as an HLA-related effect, TCR sharing across patients appeared less clear than in mice.

The germline V gene encodes CDR1 GTSNPN and CDR2 SVGIG (reference sequence). The CDR3 runs 12 residues. The V end was cut by 1 base, the J end by 5 bases, with 7 bases between. Researchers gathered lesional scalp punch biopsies and peripheral blood from patients with alopecia areata. Isolation of CD4+ and CD8+ T cells from PBMCs was achieved by sorting. This clone was observed a few times. Its antigen is unknown. In each case, RNA was isolated and then reverse transcribed into cDNA as the sequencing template. Generated by immunoSEQ multiplex PCR, the TCRdb table keeps only in-frame clones and is missing some. The sample carries around 140,000 clones, about three fifths recorded once.

Sequenced material: CD4+ T cells sorted from blood, taken at week 0. The chain has TRBV30 and TRBJ2-3; D unresolved. The receptor was isolated from a human donor with alopecia areata. The CDR3 spells CAWSDYLDTQYF. The CDR3 nucleotides read TGTGCCTGGAGTGATTATCTAGATACGCAGTATTTT.